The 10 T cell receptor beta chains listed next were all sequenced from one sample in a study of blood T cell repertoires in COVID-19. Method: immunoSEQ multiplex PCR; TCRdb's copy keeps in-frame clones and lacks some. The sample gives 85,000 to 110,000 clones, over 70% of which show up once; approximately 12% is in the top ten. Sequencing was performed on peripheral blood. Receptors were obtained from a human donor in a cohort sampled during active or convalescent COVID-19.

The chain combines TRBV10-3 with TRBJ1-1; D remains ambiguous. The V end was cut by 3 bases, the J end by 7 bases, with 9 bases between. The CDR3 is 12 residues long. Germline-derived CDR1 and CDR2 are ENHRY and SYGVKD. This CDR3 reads CAISEPELEAFF. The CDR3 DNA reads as TGTGCCATCAGTGAACCGGAGCTTGAAGCTTTCTTT.

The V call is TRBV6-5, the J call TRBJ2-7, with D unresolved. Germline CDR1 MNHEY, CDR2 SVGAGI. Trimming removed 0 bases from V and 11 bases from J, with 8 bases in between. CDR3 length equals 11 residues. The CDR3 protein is CASSYSSQEYF. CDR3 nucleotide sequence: TGTGCCAGCAGTTACTCGTCTCAGGAGTACTTC.

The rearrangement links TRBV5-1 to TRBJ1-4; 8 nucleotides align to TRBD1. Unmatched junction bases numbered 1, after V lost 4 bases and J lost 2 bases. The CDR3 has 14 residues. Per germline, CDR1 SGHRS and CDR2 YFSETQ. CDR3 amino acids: CASSPGGTNEKLFF. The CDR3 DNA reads TGCGCCAGCAGCCCAGGGGGCACTAATGAAAAACTGTTTTTT. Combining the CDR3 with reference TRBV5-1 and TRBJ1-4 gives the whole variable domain KAGVTQTPRYLIKTRGQQVTLSCSPISGHRSVSWYQQTPGQGLQFLFEYFSETQRNKGNFPGRFSGRQFSNSRSEMNVSTLELGDSALYLCASSPGGTNEKLFFGSGTQLSVL.

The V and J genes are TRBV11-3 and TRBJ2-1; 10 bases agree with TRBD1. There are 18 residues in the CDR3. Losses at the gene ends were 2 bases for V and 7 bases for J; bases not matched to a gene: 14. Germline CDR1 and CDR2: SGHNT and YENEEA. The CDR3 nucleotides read TGTGCCAGCAGCTTATTTGGAGATCCGACAGGGGGCCGAAATGAGCAGTTCTTC. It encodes CASSLFGDPTGGRNEQFF.

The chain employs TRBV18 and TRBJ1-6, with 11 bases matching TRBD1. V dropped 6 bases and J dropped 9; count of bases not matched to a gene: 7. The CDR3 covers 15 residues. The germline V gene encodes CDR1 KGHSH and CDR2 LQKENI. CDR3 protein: CASSVGTGGSSPLHF. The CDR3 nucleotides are TGTGCCAGCTCCGTGGGGACAGGGGGGAGTTCACCCCTCCACTTT. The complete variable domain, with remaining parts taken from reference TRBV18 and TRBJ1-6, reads NAGVMQNPRHLVRRRGQEARLRCSPMKGHSHVYWYRQLPEEGLKFMVYLQKENIIDESGMPKERFSAEFPKEGPSILRIQQVVRGDSAAYFCASSVGTGGSSPLHFGNGTRLTVT.

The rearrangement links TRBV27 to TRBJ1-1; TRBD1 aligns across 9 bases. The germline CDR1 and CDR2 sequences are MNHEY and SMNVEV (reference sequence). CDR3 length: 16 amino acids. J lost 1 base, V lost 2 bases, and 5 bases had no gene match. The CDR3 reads CASSLGQGKGNTEAFF. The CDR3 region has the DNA TGTGCCAGCAGTTTAGGACAGGGGAAGGGGAACACTGAAGCTTTCTTT.

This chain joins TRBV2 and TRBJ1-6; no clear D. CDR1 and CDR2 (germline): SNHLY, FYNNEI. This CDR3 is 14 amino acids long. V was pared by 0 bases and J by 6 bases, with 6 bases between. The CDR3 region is CASSEALANSPLHF. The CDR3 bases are TGTGCCAGCAGTGAAGCGTTGGCTAATTCACCCCTCCACTTT. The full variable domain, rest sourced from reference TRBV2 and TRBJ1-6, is EPEVTQTPSHQVTQMGQEVILRCVPISNHLYFYWYRQILGQKVEFLVSFYNNEISEKSEIFDDQFSVERPDGSNFTLKIRSTKLEDSAMYFCASSEALANSPLHFGNGTRLTVT.

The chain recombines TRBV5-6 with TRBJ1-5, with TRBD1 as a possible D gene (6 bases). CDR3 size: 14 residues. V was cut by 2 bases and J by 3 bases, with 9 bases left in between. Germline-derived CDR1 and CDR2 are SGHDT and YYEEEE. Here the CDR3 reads CASSFTGHNQPQHF. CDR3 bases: TGTGCCAGCAGCTTCACAGGGCACAATCAGCCCCAGCATTTT.

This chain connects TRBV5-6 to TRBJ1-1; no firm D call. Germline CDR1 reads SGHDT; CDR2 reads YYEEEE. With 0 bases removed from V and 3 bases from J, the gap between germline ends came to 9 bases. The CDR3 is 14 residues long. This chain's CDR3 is CASSLDQVYTEAFF. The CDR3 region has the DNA TGTGCCAGCAGCTTGGATCAGGTTTACACTGAAGCTTTCTTT. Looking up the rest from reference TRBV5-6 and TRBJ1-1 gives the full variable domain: DAGVTQSPTHLIKTRGQQVTLRCSPKSGHDTVSWYQQALGQGPQFIFQYYEEEERQRGNFPDRFSGHQFPNYSSELNVNALLLGDSALYLCASSLDQVYTEAFFGQGTRLTVV.

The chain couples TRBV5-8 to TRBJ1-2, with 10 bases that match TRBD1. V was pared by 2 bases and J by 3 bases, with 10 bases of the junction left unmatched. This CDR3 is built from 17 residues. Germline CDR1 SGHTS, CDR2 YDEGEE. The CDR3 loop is CASSFGPWDRGYYGYTF. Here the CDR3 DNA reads TGTGCCAGCAGCTTCGGGCCCTGGGACAGGGGATACTATGGCTACACCTTC.